The rows below give T cell receptor beta chains drawn from one sample of a study of vaccination and CD4 T cells after COVID-19. Their recognized antigens are unknown. A single record per CDR3 protein comes from TCRdb applying MiXCR to the PCR reads. The table includes 20,000 to 30,000 distinct CDR3 sequences, about two fifths detected once. The material was CD4+ T cells from blood, cultured in vitro, obtained about 7 months after SARS-CoV-2 vaccination. The receptor set was obtained from a human donor who had recovered from COVID-19. The CDR3 runs from the conserved cysteine through the conserved F or W. A D gene is named only where the DNA matches it firmly. Rows give clone size only sometimes, using once, few, many, or a class for an expanded clone.

D	V	J	size	CDR3	DNA
NA	TRBV7-9	TRBJ2-3	few	CAGWSSAYTDTQYF	TGTGCCGGGTGGAGTAGCGCATACACAGATACGCAGTATTTT
NA	TRBV20-1	TRBJ2-3	few	CSAFGVTELDTQYF	TGCAGTGCATTTGGGGTGACAGAACTCGATACGCAGTATTTT
NA	TRBV7-9	TRBJ2-2	few	CASSLGLPLTGELFF	TGTGCCAGCAGCTTGGGACTCCCTTTGACCGGGGAGCTGTTTTTT
NA	TRBV27	TRBJ1-2	NA	CASSSRDGAYGYTF	TGTGCCAGCAGTTCGCGGGACGGAGCCTATGGCTACACCTTC
TRBD1	TRBV7-9	TRBJ2-3	NA	CASSTAGTGYSDTQYF	TGTGCCAGCAGCACAGCCGGGACAGGGTATTCAGATACGCAGTATTTT
NA	TRBV25-1	TRBJ2-6	NA	CASSESTGANVLTF	TGTGCCAGCAGTGAATCCACTGGGGCCAACGTCCTGACTTTC
TRBD2	TRBV6-5	TRBJ2-5	few	CASSYATSGRETQYF	TGTGCCAGCAGTTACGCCACTAGCGGGAGAGAGACCCAGTACTTC
NA	TRBV2	TRBJ2-5	NA	CASSDMGAGETQYF	TGTGCCAGCAGTGATATGGGGGCCGGAGAGACCCAGTACTTC
TRBD2	TRBV20-1	TRBJ2-5	few	CSAPTSGRAQETQYF	TGCAGTGCTCCGACTAGCGGGAGGGCCCAAGAGACCCAGTACTTC
NA	TRBV20-1	TRBJ2-3	NA	CSARVETSLGTQYF	TGCAGTGCTAGAGTGGAGACTTCGCTGGGTACGCAGTATTTT
NA	TRBV6-1	TRBJ1-1	few	CASRRLNTEAFF	TGTGCCAGCCGACGGCTGAACACTGAAGCTTTCTTT
NA	TRBV15	TRBJ2-7	NA	CATSRDRWGSAYEQYF	TGTGCCACCAGCAGAGATCGCTGGGGCAGCGCCTACGAGCAGTACTTC
TRBD1	TRBV20-1	TRBJ2-7	NA	CSAILRDRGRYEQYF	TGCAGTGCTATACTAAGGGACAGGGGGCGGTACGAGCAGTACTTC
NA	TRBV7-2	TRBJ1-2	NA	CASKKTGWDGYTF	TGTGCCAGCAAAAAAACAGGTTGGGATGGCTACACCTTC
NA	TRBV29-1	TRBJ1-1	NA	CSAGREAFF	TGCAGCGCTGGTCGAGAAGCTTTCTTT
TRBD1	TRBV20-1	TRBJ2-3	NA	CSASLQGVSTDTQYF	TGCAGTGCGTCCCTACAGGGGGTTAGCACAGATACGCAGTATTTT
NA	TRBV28	TRBJ2-7	NA	CASSPRDIPYEQYF	TGTGCCAGCAGCCCCCGGGACATACCCTACGAGCAGTACTTC
NA	TRBV28	TRBJ2-1	NA	CASSFYNEQFF	TGTGCCAGCAGTTTCTACAATGAGCAGTTCTTC
NA	TRBV29-1	TRBJ1-1	NA	CSGKNTEAFF	TGCAGCGGGAAGAACACTGAAGCTTTCTTT
NA	TRBV7-8	TRBJ2-7	NA	CASRRAEYYEQYF	TGTGCCAGCAGGAGGGCCGAATACTACGAGCAGTACTTC
NA	TRBV20-1	TRBJ2-5	NA	CSATNPRSNQETQYF	TGCAGTGCCACAAACCCCCGAAGCAACCAAGAGACCCAGTACTTC
NA	TRBV29-1	TRBJ1-2	NA	CSVLGDPIHGYTF	TGCAGCGTTCTAGGTGACCCCATACATGGCTACACCTTC
TRBD1	TRBV7-9	TRBJ2-3	NA	CASSSQGQGFGTDTQYF	TGTGCCAGCAGCTCGCAAGGACAGGGGTTCGGCACAGATACGCAGTATTTT
NA	TRBV20-1	TRBJ1-5	few	CSASRGTSNQPQHF	TGCAGTGCAAGCAGGGGTACTAGCAATCAGCCCCAGCATTTT
TRBD1	TRBV19	TRBJ1-6	NA	CASSTGQGEGNSPLHF	TGTGCCAGTAGTACCGGACAGGGTGAGGGGAATTCACCCCTCCACTTT
NA	TRBV2	TRBJ2-7	once	CASSERGLNSYEQYF	TGTGCCAGCAGTGAACGGGGACTGAACTCCTACGAGCAGTACTTC
NA	TRBV19	TRBJ1-1	NA	CASSRHQGNTEAFF	TGTGCCAGTAGTAGGCACCAGGGGAACACTGAAGCTTTCTTT
NA	TRBV7-9	TRBJ1-2	NA	CASSLEQAGEWRDYGYTF	TGTGCCAGCAGCTTAGAACAGGCAGGGGAGTGGAGAGACTATGGCTACACCTTC